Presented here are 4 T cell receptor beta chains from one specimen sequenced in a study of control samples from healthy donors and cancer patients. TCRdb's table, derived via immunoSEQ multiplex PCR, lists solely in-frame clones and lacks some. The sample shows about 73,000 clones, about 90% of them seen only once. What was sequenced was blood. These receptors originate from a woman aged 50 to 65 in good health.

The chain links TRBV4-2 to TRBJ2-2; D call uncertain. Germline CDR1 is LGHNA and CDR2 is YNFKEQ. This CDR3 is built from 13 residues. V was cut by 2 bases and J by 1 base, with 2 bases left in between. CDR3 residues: CASSQLNTGELFF. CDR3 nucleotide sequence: TGTGCCAGCAGCCAACTGAACACCGGGGAGCTGTTTTTT.

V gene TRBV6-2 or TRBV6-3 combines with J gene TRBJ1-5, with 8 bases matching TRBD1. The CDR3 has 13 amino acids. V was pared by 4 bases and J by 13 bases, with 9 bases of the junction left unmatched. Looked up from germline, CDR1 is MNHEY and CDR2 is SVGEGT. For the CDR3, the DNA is TGTGCCAGCAGTTTTACGTTGAGACAGGGGCAGCATTTT. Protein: CASSFTLRQGQHF.

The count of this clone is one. The CDR3 sequence: CASSVNTGSNTGELFF. CDR3 nucleotide sequence: TGTGCCAGCAGCGTCAATACAGGGAGTAATACCGGGGAGCTGTTTTTT. The chain employs TRBV9 and TRBJ2-2; TRBD1 is a possible D gene (6 bases). V dropped 2 bases and J dropped 5 bases, with 16 bases sitting between them. This CDR3 is 16 amino acids long. Germline-derived CDR1 and CDR2 are SGDLS and YYNGEE.

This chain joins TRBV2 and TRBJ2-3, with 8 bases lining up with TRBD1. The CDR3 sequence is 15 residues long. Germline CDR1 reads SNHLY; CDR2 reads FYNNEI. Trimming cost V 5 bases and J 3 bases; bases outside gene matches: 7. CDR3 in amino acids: CASSTYGQGTDTQYF. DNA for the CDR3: TGTGCCAGCAGTACCTACGGACAGGGAACAGATACGCAGTATTTT.